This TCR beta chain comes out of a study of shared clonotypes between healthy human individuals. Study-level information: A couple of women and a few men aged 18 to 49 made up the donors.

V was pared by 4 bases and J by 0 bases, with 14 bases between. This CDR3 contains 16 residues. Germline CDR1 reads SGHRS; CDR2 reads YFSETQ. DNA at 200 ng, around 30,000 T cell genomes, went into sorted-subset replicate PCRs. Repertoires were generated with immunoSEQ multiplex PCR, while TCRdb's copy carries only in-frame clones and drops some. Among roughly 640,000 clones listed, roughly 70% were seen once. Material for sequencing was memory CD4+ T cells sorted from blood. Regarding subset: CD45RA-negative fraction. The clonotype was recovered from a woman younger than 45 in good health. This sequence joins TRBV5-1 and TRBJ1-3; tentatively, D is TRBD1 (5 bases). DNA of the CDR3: TGCGCCAGCAGCAGGGGCGGGGATGACTCTGGAAACACCATATATTTT. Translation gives CASSRGGDDSGNTIYF.